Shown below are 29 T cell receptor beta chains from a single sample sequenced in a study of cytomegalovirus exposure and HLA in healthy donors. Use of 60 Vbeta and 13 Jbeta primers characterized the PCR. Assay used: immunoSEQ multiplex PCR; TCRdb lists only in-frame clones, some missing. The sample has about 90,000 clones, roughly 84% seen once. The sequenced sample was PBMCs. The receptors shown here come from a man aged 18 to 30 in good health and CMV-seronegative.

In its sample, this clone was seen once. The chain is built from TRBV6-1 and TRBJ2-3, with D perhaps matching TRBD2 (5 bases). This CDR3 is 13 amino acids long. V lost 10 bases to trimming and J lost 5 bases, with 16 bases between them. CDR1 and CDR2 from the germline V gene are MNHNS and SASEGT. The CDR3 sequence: CATLTSGLDTQYF. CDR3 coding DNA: TGTGCCACCCTTACGTCGGGGTTAGATACGCAGTATTTT.

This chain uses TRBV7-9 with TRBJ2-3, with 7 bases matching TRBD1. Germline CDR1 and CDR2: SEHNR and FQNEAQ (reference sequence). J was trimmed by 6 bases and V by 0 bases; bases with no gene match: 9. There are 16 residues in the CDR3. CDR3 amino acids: CASSLARDSSKDTQYF. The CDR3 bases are TGTGCCAGCAGCTTAGCGAGGGACAGCTCCAAGGATACGCAGTATTTT. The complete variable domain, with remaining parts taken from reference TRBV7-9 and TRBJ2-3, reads DTGVSQNPRHKITKRGQNVTFRCDPISEHNRLYWYRQTLGQGPEFLTYFQNEAQLEKSRLLSDRFSAERPKGSFSTLEIQRTEQGDSAMYLCASSLARDSSKDTQYFGPGTRLTVL.

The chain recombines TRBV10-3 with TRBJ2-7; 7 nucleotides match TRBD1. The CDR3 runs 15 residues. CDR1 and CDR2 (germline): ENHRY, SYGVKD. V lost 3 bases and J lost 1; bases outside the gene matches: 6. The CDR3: CAISDSGGGSYEQYF. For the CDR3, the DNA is TGTGCCATCAGTGACTCAGGGGGTGGTTCCTACGAGCAGTACTTC.

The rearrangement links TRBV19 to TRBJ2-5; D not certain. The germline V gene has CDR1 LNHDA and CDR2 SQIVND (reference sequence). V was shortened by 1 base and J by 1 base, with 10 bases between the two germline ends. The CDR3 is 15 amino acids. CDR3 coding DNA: TGTGCCAGTAGTATAGGTGGAGAGATCCAAGAGACCCAGTACTTC. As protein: CASSIGGEIQETQYF.

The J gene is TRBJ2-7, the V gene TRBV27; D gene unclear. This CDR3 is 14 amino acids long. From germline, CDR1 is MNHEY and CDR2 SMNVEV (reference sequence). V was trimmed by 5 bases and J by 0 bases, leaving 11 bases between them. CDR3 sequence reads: CASSGTPVSYEQYF. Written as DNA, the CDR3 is TGTGCCAGCAGTGGTACCCCGGTCTCCTACGAGCAGTACTTC.

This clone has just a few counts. CDR3 nucleotides: TGCGCCAGCAGCCCGGGACTAGCTAGTGGATACAATGAGCAGTTCTTC. Protein: CASSPGLASGYNEQFF. The chain carries TRBV5-1 and TRBJ2-1; TRBD2 aligns across 9 bases. V lost 4 bases to trimming and J lost 4 bases; unmatched junction nucleotides: 9. The CDR3 is 16 amino acids. Germline assignment: CDR1 SGHRS and CDR2 YFSETQ.

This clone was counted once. The DNA for the CDR3 is TGTGCCAGTACCGCAACCGCTAGCTCCTATAATTCACCCCTCCACTTT. Protein: CASTATASSYNSPLHF. This chain joins TRBV19 and TRBJ1-6; D is uncertain. Germline V gives CDR1 LNHDA, CDR2 SQIVND (reference sequence). CDR3 length equals 16 residues. V gave up 7 bases and J gave up 0 bases, with 13 bases separating them. Full variable domain (missing parts from reference TRBV19 and TRBJ1-6): DGGITQSPKYLFRKEGQNVTLSCEQNLNHDAMYWYRQDPGQGLRLIYYSQIVNDFQKGDIAEGYSVSREKKESFPLTVTSAQKNPTAFYLCASTATASSYNSPLHFGNGTRLTVT.

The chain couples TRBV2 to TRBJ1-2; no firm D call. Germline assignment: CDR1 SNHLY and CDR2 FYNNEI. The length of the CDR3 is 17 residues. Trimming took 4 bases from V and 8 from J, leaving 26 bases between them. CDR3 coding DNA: TGTGCCAGCAGTGGATCCTATCTCAGTGCGCACTGGAGCGGCTACACCTTC. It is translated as CASSGSYLSAHWSGYTF.

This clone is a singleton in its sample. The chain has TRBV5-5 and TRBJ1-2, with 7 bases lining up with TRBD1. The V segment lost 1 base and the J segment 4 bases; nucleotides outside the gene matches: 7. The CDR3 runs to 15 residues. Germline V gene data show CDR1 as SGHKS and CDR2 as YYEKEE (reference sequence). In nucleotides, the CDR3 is TGTGCCAGCAGCTTGAGTAGGGGGCTCGGCTATGGCTACACCTTC. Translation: CASSLSRGLGYGYTF.

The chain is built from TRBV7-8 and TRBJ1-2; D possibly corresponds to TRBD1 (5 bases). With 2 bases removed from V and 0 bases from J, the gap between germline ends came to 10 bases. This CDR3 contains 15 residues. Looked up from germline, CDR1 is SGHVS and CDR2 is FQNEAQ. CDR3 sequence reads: CASSLWGVTNYGYTF. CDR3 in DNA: TGTGCCAGCAGCTTATGGGGGGTGACTAACTATGGCTACACCTTC.

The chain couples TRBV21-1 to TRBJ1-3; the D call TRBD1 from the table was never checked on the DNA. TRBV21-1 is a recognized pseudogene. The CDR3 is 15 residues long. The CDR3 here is CASSTTGGSGNTIYF. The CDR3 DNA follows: TGTGCCAGCAGCACCACAGGGGGTTCTGGAAACACCATATATTTT.

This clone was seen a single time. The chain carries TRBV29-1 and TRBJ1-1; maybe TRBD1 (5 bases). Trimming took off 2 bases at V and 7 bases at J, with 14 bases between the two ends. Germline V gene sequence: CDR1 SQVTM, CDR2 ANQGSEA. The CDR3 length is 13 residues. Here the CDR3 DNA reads TGCAGCGTTGAACGGCCGGGGGGTAATGAAGCTTTCTTT. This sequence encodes CSVERPGGNEAFF.

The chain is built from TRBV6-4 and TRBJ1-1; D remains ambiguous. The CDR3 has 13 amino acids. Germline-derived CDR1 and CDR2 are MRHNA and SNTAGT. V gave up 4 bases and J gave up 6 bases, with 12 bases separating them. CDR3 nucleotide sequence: TGTGCCAGCAGTGCCGACTTTGGCGCTGAAGCTTTCTTT. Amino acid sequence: CASSADFGAEAFF.

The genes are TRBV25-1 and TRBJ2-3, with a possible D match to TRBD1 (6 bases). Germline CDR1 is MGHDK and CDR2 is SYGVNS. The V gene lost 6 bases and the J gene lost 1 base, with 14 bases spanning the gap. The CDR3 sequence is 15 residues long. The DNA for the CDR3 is TGTGCCAGCAGCGAGTCTGGGGGCCGCACAGATACGCAGTATTTT. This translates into CASSESGGRTDTQYF.

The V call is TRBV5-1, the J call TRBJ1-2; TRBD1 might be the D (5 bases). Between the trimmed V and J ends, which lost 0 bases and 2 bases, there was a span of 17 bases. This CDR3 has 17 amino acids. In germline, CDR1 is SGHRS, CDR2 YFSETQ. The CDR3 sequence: CASSLGQSGIRNYGYTF. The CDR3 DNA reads TGCGCCAGCAGCTTGGGACAGTCGGGTATTCGGAACTATGGCTACACCTTC. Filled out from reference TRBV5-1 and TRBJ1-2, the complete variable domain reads KAGVTQTPRYLIKTRGQQVTLSCSPISGHRSVSWYQQTPGQGLQFLFEYFSETQRNKGNFPGRFSGRQFSNSRSEMNVSTLELGDSALYLCASSLGQSGIRNYGYTFGSGTRLTVV.

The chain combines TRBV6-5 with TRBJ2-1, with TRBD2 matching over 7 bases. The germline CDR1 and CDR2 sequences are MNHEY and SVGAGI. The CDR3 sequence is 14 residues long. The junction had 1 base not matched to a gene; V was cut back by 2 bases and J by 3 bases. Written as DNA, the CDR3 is TGTGCCAGCAGTTACGCGGGAGTCTACAATGAGCAGTTCTTC. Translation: CASSYAGVYNEQFF.

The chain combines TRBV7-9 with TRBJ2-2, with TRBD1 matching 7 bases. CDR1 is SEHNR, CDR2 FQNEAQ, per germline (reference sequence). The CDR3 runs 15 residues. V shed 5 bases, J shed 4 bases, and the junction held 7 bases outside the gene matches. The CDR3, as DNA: TGTGCCAGCAGCCCACAGGGGAGCGGCACCGGGGAGCTGTTTTTT. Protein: CASSPQGSGTGELFF.

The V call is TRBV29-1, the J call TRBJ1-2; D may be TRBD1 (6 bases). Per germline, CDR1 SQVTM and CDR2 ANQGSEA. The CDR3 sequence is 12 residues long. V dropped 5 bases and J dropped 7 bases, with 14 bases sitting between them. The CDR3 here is CSVLGGPGGYTF. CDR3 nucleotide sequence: TGCAGCGTTCTCGGGGGGCCGGGTGGCTACACCTTC.

CDR3: CASSMTSGFTDTQYF. The CDR3 bases are TGTGCCAGCAGCATGACTAGCGGGTTCACAGATACGCAGTATTTT. The rearrangement joins TRBV6-5 to TRBJ2-3; TRBD2 matches at 10 bases. CDR1 and CDR2 (germline): MNHEY, SVGAGI. The CDR3 consists of 15 residues. The V gene end was trimmed by 6 bases and the J gene end by 2 bases; junction bases not matched to a gene: 5.

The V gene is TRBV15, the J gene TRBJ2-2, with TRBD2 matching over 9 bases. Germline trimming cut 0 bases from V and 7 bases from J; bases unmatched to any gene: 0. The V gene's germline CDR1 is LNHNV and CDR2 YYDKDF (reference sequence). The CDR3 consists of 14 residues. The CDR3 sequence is CATSRDSGSGELFF. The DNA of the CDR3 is TGTGCCACCAGCAGAGATAGCGGGAGCGGGGAGCTGTTTTTT.

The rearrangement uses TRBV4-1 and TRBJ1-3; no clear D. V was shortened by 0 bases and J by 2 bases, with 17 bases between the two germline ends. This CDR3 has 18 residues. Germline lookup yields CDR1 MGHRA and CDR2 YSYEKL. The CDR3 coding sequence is TGCGCCAGCAGCCAAGACCCCCCGCAGGTCTGGGCTGGAAACACCATATATTTT. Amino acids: CASSQDPPQVWAGNTIYF.

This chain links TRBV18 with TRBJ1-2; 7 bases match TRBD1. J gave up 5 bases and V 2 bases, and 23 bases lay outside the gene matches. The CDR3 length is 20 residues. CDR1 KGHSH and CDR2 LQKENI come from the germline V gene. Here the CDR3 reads CASSPSPYRPWDSGVYGYTF. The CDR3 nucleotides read TGTGCCAGCTCACCATCACCGTACCGCCCTTGGGACAGTGGGGTATATGGCTACACCTTC.

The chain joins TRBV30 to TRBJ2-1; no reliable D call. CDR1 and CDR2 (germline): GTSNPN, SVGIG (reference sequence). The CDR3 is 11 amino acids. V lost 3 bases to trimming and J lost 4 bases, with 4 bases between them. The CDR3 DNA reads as TGTGCCTGGAGATATTACAATGAGCAGTTCTTC. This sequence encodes CAWRYYNEQFF.

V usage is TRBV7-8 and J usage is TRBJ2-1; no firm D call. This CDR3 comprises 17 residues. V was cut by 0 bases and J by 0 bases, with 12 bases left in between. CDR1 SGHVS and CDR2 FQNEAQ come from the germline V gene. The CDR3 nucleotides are TGTGCCAGCAGCTTAGCCCTCGGGTCGAGCTCCTACAATGAGCAGTTCTTC. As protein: CASSLALGSSSYNEQFF. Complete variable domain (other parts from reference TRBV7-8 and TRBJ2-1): GAGVSQSPRYKVAKRGQDVALRCDPISGHVSLFWYQQALGQGPEFLTYFQNEAQLDKSGLPSDRFFAERPEGSVSTLKIQRTQQEDSAVYLCASSLALGSSSYNEQFFGPGTRLTVL.

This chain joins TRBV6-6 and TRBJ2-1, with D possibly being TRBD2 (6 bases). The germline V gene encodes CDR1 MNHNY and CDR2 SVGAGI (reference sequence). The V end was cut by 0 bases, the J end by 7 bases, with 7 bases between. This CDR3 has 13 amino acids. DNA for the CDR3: TGTGCCAGCAGTTACTCGAGCGGGAATGAGCAGTTCTTC. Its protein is CASSYSSGNEQFF.

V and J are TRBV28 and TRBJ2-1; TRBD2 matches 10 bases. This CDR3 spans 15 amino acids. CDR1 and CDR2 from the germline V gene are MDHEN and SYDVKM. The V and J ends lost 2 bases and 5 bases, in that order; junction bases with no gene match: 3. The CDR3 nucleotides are TGTGCCAGCAGTTTACTAGGACTAGCGGACAATGAGCAGTTCTTC. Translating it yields CASSLLGLADNEQFF.

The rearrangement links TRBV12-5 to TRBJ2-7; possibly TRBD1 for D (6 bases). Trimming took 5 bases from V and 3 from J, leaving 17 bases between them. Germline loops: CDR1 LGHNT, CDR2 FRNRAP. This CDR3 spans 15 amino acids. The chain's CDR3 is CASGPFVQGIYEQYF. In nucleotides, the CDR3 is TGTGCTAGTGGTCCGTTTGTACAGGGAATCTACGAGCAGTACTTC. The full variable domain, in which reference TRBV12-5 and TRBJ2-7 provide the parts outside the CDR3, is DARVTQTPRHKVTEMGQEVTMRCQPILGHNTVFWYRQTMMQGLELLAYFRNRAPLDDSGMPKDRFSAEMPDATLATLKIQPSEPRDSAVYFCASGPFVQGIYEQYFGPGTRLTVT.

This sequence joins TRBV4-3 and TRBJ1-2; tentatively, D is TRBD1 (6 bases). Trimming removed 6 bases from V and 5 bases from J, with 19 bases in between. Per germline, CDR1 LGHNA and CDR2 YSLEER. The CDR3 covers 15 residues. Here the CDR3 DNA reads TGCGCCAGCAGTCACGACCGGACAGCGATTTATGGCTACACCTTC. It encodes CASSHDRTAIYGYTF.

Written as DNA, the CDR3 is TGTTCACAAGAGACCCAGTACTTC. Translating gives CSQETQYF. The rearrangement uses TRBV21-1 and TRBJ2-5; TRBD1, the table's D call, lacks a check against the DNA. TRBV21-1 counts as a pseudogene. The CDR3 contains 8 residues.